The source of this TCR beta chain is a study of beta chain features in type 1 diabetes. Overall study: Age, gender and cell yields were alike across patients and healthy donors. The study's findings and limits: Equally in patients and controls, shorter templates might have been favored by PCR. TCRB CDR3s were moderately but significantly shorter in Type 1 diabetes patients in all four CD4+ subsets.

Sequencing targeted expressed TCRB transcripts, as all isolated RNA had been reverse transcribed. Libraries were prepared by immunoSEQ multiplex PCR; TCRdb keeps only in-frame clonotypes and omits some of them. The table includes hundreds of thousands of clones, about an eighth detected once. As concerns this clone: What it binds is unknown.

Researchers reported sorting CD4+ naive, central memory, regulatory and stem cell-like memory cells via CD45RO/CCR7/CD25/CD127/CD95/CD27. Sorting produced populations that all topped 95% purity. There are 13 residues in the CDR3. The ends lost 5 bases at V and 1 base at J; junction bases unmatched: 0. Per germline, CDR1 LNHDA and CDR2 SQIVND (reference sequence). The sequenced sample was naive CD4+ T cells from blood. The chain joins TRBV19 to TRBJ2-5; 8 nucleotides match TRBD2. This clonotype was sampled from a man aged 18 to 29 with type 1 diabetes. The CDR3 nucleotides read TGTGCCAGTAGTGGGACTAGCCAAGAGACCCAGTACTTC. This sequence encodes CASSGTSQETQYF.